This entry features one T cell receptor (beta chain) sequence. This sample was taken from a study of identical twins. Trimming removed 3 bases from V and 5 bases from J; junction bases left unmatched: 3. The CDR3 covers 14 residues. The germline gives CDR1 DFQATT, CDR2 SNEGSKA (reference sequence). Each CDR3 protein gets one entry after TCRdb re-called the 5' RACE reads with MiXCR. This repertoire shows hundreds of thousands of distinct CDR3 sequences, more than 20% found once; its top ten account for around 0.48%. The sample also formed part of further work on yellow fever vaccine responses in identical twins.

This sequence originates from a woman younger than 35 in good health. The genes are TRBV20-1 and TRBJ2-5; 13 nucleotides match TRBD2. Material: CD4+ T cells sorted from blood. The DNA of the CDR3 is TGCAGTGCTAGGACTAGCGGGGGGATCGAGACCCAGTACTTC. Its protein product is CSARTSGGIETQYF.